These 25 T cell receptor beta chains were sequenced from one sample in a study of T cells in tumors after PD-1 blockade. TCRdb's copy holds only in-frame clones and misses some; the assay was immunoSEQ multiplex PCR. The table shows approximately 34,000 clones, with about three quarters occurring only once. The source was PBMCs, collected after anti-PD-1 treatment. The origin of the receptors is a human donor with basal cell carcinoma.

This clone has just one count. The V call is TRBV2, the J call TRBJ2-1; a weak D match, TRBD1 (5 bases). Germline CDR1 is SNHLY and CDR2 is FYNNEI. The CDR3 loop spans 12 amino acids. V lost 6 bases, J lost 13 bases, and 16 bases lay in between. The CDR3 protein is CASSPRATGQFF. CDR3 bases: TGTGCCAGCAGCCCCCGGGCTACAGGCCAGTTCTTC. The full variable domain, rest sourced from reference TRBV2 and TRBJ2-1, is EPEVTQTPSHQVTQMGQEVILRCVPISNHLYFYWYRQILGQKVEFLVSFYNNEISEKSEIFDDQFSVERPDGSNFTLKIRSTKLEDSAMYFCASSPRATGQFFGPGTRLTVL.

V is TRBV7-6 and J is TRBJ2-6; 8 bases line up with TRBD2. CDR1 is SGHVS and CDR2 is FNYEAQ in the germline V gene. This CDR3 has 16 amino acids. Unmatched junction bases numbered 2, after V lost 4 bases and J lost 0 bases. The CDR3 DNA follows: TGTGCCAGCAGCTCGGGAGGGTTCTCTGGGGCCAACGTCCTGACTTTC. Translation: CASSSGGFSGANVLTF.

This clone was counted between two and nine times. J is TRBJ1-5 and V is TRBV6-5, with a weak D call TRBD1 (5 bases). Germline V gives CDR1 MNHEY, CDR2 SVGAGI. The V and J ends lost 8 bases and 4 bases respectively, with 9 bases between them. The CDR3 length is 12 residues. This chain's CDR3 is CASQEGNQPQHF. The CDR3 nucleotides are TGTGCCAGCCAGGAGGGGAATCAGCCCCAGCATTTT.

The chain links TRBV27 to TRBJ2-7; 7 positions agree with TRBD2. The CDR3 contains 15 residues. The J segment lost 3 bases and the V segment lost 2 bases, leaving 7 bases of the junction unmatched. Germline V gene sequence: CDR1 MNHEY, CDR2 SMNVEV (reference sequence). CDR3 amino acids: CASSLRLAEIYEQYF. The CDR3 coding sequence is TGTGCCAGCAGTTTAAGGCTAGCGGAAATCTACGAGCAGTACTTC.

The chain couples TRBV25-1 to TRBJ1-4; perhaps TRBD1 as D (6 bases). Trimming removed 6 bases from V and 4 bases from J, with 12 bases in between. This CDR3 spans 14 amino acids. Germline V gene sequence: CDR1 MGHDK, CDR2 SYGVNS. The chain's CDR3 is CASRRGARNEKLFF. The CDR3 bases are TGTGCCAGCAGGAGGGGGGCTCGTAATGAAAAACTGTTTTTT.

CDR3 DNA: TGTGCCAGCAGCTCCCAAGGAGGAATCAATCAGCCCCAGCATTTT. Translating gives CASSSQGGINQPQHF. The rearrangement links TRBV7-2 to TRBJ1-5, with D unclear. V lost 4 bases and J lost 3, with 13 bases in between. The CDR3 is 15 amino acids. Germline V gene lookup returns CDR1 SGHTA and CDR2 FQGNSA.

J is TRBJ1-1 and V is TRBV30, with TRBD1 matching over 8 bases. Trimming took 3 bases from V and 4 from J; bases not matched to a gene: 10. CDR1 is GTSNPN and CDR2 is SVGIG in the germline V gene (reference sequence). The CDR3 is 15 residues long. The CDR3 sequence: CAWRFTGGRSTEAFF. The CDR3 DNA sequence: TGTGCCTGGAGATTCACAGGGGGACGGAGCACTGAAGCTTTCTTT.

This chain joins TRBV11-3 and TRBJ2-1, with a possible D match to TRBD2 (6 bases). The CDR3 sequence is 13 residues long. Trimming cost V 8 bases and J 8 bases, with 16 bases left between them. CDR1 and CDR2 from the germline V gene are SGHNT and YENEEA. This CDR3 reads CASRRRVLDEQFF. The CDR3 DNA reads as TGTGCCAGCCGCCGGAGGGTGTTGGATGAGCAGTTCTTC. Based on the CDR3 plus reference TRBV11-3 and TRBJ2-1, the full variable domain is EAGVVQSPRYKIIEKKQPVAFWCNPISGHNTLYWYLQNLGQGPELLIRYENEEAVDDSQLPKDRFSAERLKGVDSTLKIQPAELGDSAVYLCASRRRVLDEQFFGPGTRLTVL.

This clone was detected only a few times. The chain carries TRBV30 and TRBJ1-2, with 9 bases matching TRBD1. Unmatched junction bases numbered 4, after V lost 2 bases and J lost 6 bases. There are 13 residues in the CDR3. CDR1 is GTSNPN and CDR2 is SVGIG in the germline V gene (reference sequence). CDR3 sequence (DNA): TGTGCCTGGAGTAGGGACAGGGAGAATGGCTACACCTTC. Protein: CAWSRDRENGYTF.

The chain joins TRBV4-1 to TRBJ1-2, with TRBD1 matching over 9 bases. CDR3 length: 14 amino acids. Germline V gene data show CDR1 as MGHRA and CDR2 as YSYEKL. Trimming removed 4 bases from V and 5 bases from J; junction bases left unmatched: 5. CDR3 residues: CASSRDRERYGYTF. The CDR3 nucleotides read TGCGCCAGCAGCCGGGACAGGGAGAGGTATGGCTACACCTTC.

The CDR3 is CASSQDSGTGGYEQYF. CDR3 nucleotides: TGCGCCAGCAGCCAAGATAGTGGGACAGGAGGATACGAGCAGTACTTC. V and J are TRBV4-3 and TRBJ2-7, with TRBD1 matching over 8 bases. This CDR3 is built from 16 residues. V lost 0 bases to trimming and J lost 4 bases; unmatched junction nucleotides: 8. Germline CDR1 LGHNA, CDR2 YSLEER.

The gene calls are TRBV5-8 and TRBJ1-2; D remains unclear. The germline V gene encodes CDR1 SGHTS and CDR2 YDEGEE. This CDR3 comprises 12 residues. V was clipped by 4 bases and J by 8 bases, with 12 bases between them. The CDR3 loop reads CASSRSGYGYTF. The CDR3, as DNA: TGTGCCAGCAGCCGGTCGGGGTACGGCTACACCTTC.

The genes are TRBV30 and TRBJ2-1; TRBD2 is a possible D gene (6 bases). The CDR3 extends over 14 amino acids. Germline V gene data show CDR1 as GTSNPN and CDR2 as SVGIG (reference sequence). With 0 bases removed from V and 2 bases from J, the gap between germline ends came to 8 bases. CDR3 region: CAWSVKRAYNEQFF. DNA for the CDR3: TGTGCCTGGAGTGTAAAGCGGGCCTACAATGAGCAGTTCTTC. The entire variable domain, with the rest obtained from reference TRBV30 and TRBJ2-1, is as follows: SQTIHQWPATLVQPVGSPLSLECTVEGTSNPNLYWYRQAAGRGLQLLFYSVGIGQISSEVPQNLSASRPQDRQFILSSKKLLLSDSGFYLCAWSVKRAYNEQFFGPGTRLTVL.

The V gene is TRBV12-3 or TRBV12-4, the J gene TRBJ2-1; no clear D gene. Between the trimmed V and J ends, which lost 11 bases and 0 bases, there was a span of 11 bases. This CDR3 is built from 13 residues. CDR3 sequence (DNA): TGTGCCGGTTCAAAGAGCTCCTACAATGAGCAGTTCTTC. This encodes CAGSKSSYNEQFF.

V and J are TRBV3-1 (or the pseudogene TRBV3-2) and TRBJ2-1, with D uncertain. CDR3 size: 11 residues. From germline, CDR1 is LGHDT and CDR2 YNNKEL (reference sequence). The germline V and J ends were trimmed by 4 bases and 6 bases, with 4 bases remaining between them. The CDR3 loop reads CASSRSNEQFF. In DNA, the CDR3 is TGTGCCAGCAGCCGGTCCAATGAGCAGTTCTTC.

The rearrangement links TRBV3-1 (or the pseudogene TRBV3-2) to TRBJ2-3; 10 nucleotides match TRBD2. The J segment lost 2 bases and the V segment lost 1 base, leaving 3 bases of the junction unmatched. Germline loops: CDR1 LGHDT, CDR2 YNNKEL (reference sequence). The length of the CDR3 is 16 residues. In nucleotides, the CDR3 is TGTGCCAGCAGCCAAGGGAGCGGGGGGGCCACAGATACGCAGTATTTT. It yields the protein CASSQGSGGATDTQYF.

The chain is built from TRBV7-2 and TRBJ2-7, with D possibly matching TRBD2 (5 bases). CDR1 and CDR2 from the germline V gene are SGHTA and FQGNSA. The V end lost 6 bases, the J end lost 4 bases, and 19 bases lay between the germline ends. CDR3 length: 15 amino acids. CDR3 sequence (DNA): TGTGCCAGCAGTTATCTTCCCGCGGGTGAATACGAGCAGTACTTC. This sequence encodes CASSYLPAGEYEQYF.

The chain links TRBV18 to TRBJ1-2; D call uncertain. From germline, CDR1 is KGHSH and CDR2 LQKENI. The CDR3 has 13 amino acids. V lost 2 bases and J lost 7, with 11 bases in between. CDR3 in amino acids: CASSPTLSTGYTF. The DNA of the CDR3 is TGTGCCAGCTCACCAACACTTTCGACTGGCTACACCTTC.

V gene TRBV11-3 combines with J gene TRBJ2-5, with unresolved D. There are 14 residues in the CDR3. CDR1 and CDR2 from the germline V gene are SGHNT and YENEEA. Trimming took off 0 bases at V and 3 bases at J, with 8 bases between the two ends. The CDR3 reads CASSLDPREETQYF. Written as DNA, the CDR3 is TGTGCCAGCAGCTTAGATCCCAGAGAAGAGACCCAGTACTTC.

This clone was observed once. The chain couples TRBV11-3 to TRBJ2-2; D uncertain. This CDR3 comprises 15 residues. V was shortened by 0 bases and J by 0 bases, with 5 bases between the two germline ends. CDR1 and CDR2 from the germline V gene are SGHNT and YENEEA. In nucleotides, the CDR3 is TGTGCCAGCAGCTTAGATGGTACGAACACCGGGGAGCTGTTTTTT. It codes for CASSLDGTNTGELFF.

The chain combines TRBV3-1 (or the pseudogene TRBV3-2) with TRBJ1-1; no firm D call. CDR3 length equals 14 residues. V lost 5 bases and J lost 0, with 10 bases in between. CDR1 LGHDT and CDR2 YNNKEL come from the germline V gene (reference sequence). CDR3 coding DNA: TGTGCCAGCAGCGAAACGGACGTGAACACTGAAGCTTTCTTT. Translated: CASSETDVNTEAFF.

This chain uses TRBV5-8 with TRBJ2-1; D might be TRBD2 (6 bases). The CDR3 sequence is 14 residues long. Looked up from germline, CDR1 is SGHTS and CDR2 is YDEGEE. Trimming removed 0 bases at V and 7 bases at J, with 11 bases between. The CDR3 region has the DNA TGTGCCAGCAGCTTGGTGGAGGGGAGGAATGAGCAGTTCTTC. Its translation is CASSLVEGRNEQFF.

This rearrangement joins TRBV7-3 to TRBJ1-1; D gene unclear. Trimming pared 5 bases from V and 7 bases from J, leaving 17 bases between. This CDR3 contains 14 residues. CDR1 is SGHTA and CDR2 is FQGTGA in the germline V gene. The CDR3: CASSHGEESGEAFF. The CDR3 nucleotides read TGTGCCAGCAGCCATGGGGAAGAGAGTGGTGAAGCTTTCTTT.

This chain links TRBV19 with TRBJ2-3, with 7 bases matching TRBD2. Germline CDR1 LNHDA, CDR2 SQIVND (reference sequence). The CDR3 covers 17 residues. The V segment lost 3 bases and the J segment 4 bases; nucleotides outside the gene matches: 13. This chain's CDR3 is CASSMREGIGWADTQYF. In DNA, the CDR3 is TGTGCCAGTAGTATGAGGGAGGGCATCGGTTGGGCAGATACGCAGTATTTT.

The table lists this clone with a count of one. CDR3 sequence: CASSSSRTGGTYEQYF. For the CDR3, the DNA is TGTGCCAGCAGCTCAAGTCGGACAGGAGGGACCTACGAGCAGTACTTC. The genes are TRBV7-2 and TRBJ2-7; a weak D match, TRBD1 (7 bases). The CDR3 extends over 16 amino acids. V lost 4 bases and J 2 bases, leaving 18 bases between the germline ends. From germline, CDR1 is SGHTA and CDR2 FQGNSA.